This TCR beta chain was obtained from a study of T-cell memory formation after mild COVID-19. Barcoded TCR alpha and TCR beta cDNA libraries with UMIs came from 5'RACE using constant-segment primers. TCRdb processed the 5' RACE reads anew with MiXCR; each CDR3 protein has one entry. The profile covers tens of thousands of distinct CDR3 sequences, with less than 15% appearing a single time and approximately 23% taken by the ten largest. Study results and caveats: The authors did not confirm SARS-CoV-2 specificity of second-wave clones peaking day 37.

This clonotype showed up just a few times. Its antigen is undetermined. V was pared by 6 bases and J by 10 bases, with 21 bases of the junction left unmatched. Germline V gene data show CDR1 as LNHDA and CDR2 as SQIVND (reference sequence). The CDR3 is 18 residues long. The J gene is TRBJ2-1, the V gene TRBV19; TRBD1 matches 10 bases. Sequenced material: PBMCs or a T cell subset sorted from them (not recorded which). This sequence was found in a man aged 18 to 35 who had mild COVID-19 (a few samples of this study predate the infection). Cell type and time point are not known. As DNA, the CDR3 is TGTGCCAGTAGACTTGATATCCCCGACAGGGGGCATGGACGAGAGCAGTTCTTC. Its translation is CASRLDIPDRGHGREQFF.